The sequence of this TCR beta chain was determined in a study of T-cell reconstitution after alpha-beta-depleted transplantation in children. This CDR3 has 16 amino acids. The germline CDR1 and CDR2 sequences are SGHKS and YYEKEE (reference sequence). The V end lost 7 bases, the J end lost 0 bases, and 17 bases lay between the germline ends. A word on this clonotype: The antigen remains unidentified.

Construction of the TCRbeta library involved unique molecular identifiers. One entry per CDR3 protein results from TCRdb running MiXCR on the PCR reads. The table lists around 500,000 distinct CDR3 sequences, around 23% of them singletons. General study findings and limits: Day-60 TCRbeta diversity that was high in some patients was derived from surviving recipient T cells and thymic progenitors. After one year, T-cell counts and TCRbeta diversity mostly came from new T cells. Several hundred expanded graft clones reportedly gave rise to the alpha-beta T cells present about two months after transplant.

Sequencing used PBMCs, mostly from graft donor cells, obtained 360 days after TCRalphabeta/CD19-depleted stem cell transplant. This chain uses TRBV5-5 with TRBJ2-1; D tentatively reads TRBD1 or TRBD2 (5 bases each). The receptor comes from a boy in the first two years of life who had a stem cell transplant for acute myeloid leukemia, so the T cells may come from the graft donor. CDR3 sequence: CASVPGLSSSYNEQFF. The CDR3, as DNA: TGTGCCAGCGTCCCGGGGCTTTCGAGCTCCTACAATGAGCAGTTCTTC.